This T cell receptor (beta chain) was recorded in a study of blood T cell repertoires in COVID-19. On the study more broadly: COVID-19 samples from acute and convalescent phases originated in the United States, Italy and Spain. Sample material is recorded as cDNA or gDNA derived from T cells, B-cell-depleted T cells, or PBMCs.

Recruited during active infection, patients (from Seattle) were subsequently followed longitudinally. In the authors' workflow: Reference gene primer amplification gave estimated nucleated cell counts. The data were produced by immunoSEQ multiplex PCR, yet TCRdb's version contains in-frame clones alone and is incomplete. From that table come the V and J calls and clone size; the DNA was used to work out D and trimming. The sample includes over 150,000 clones, 80% to 90% of them seen just once. CDR3 length: 16 residues. The J segment lost 0 bases and the V segment lost 3 bases, leaving 6 bases of the junction unmatched. The germline V gene encodes CDR1 MGHRA and CDR2 YSYEKL.

The source material was peripheral blood. This chain links TRBV4-1 with TRBJ2-7; 9 bases match TRBD2. This TCR derives from a woman older than 75 with COVID-19, enrolled during active disease. The CDR3 region is CASSHPSGGISYEQYF. The CDR3 DNA reads as TGCGCCAGCAGCCACCCGAGCGGGGGGATCTCCTACGAGCAGTACTTC.